This record looks at one TCR beta chain sequence and its context. There is no known antigen for this receptor. No per-base quality is available; no much larger clone lies one base away. This CDR3 is also generated by other DNA sequences in the sample. CDR1 and CDR2 are read off the germline V gene as SGHRS and YFSETQ. The CDR3 holds 14 amino acids from the cysteine to the phenylalanine. Left in the record is the CDR3 DNA by itself, 42 bases read in frame from the first base. Trimming leaves V shorter by 1 base and J shorter by 7 bases, with the junction holding 2 bases beyond the gene matches. The sample originates from a study of T cell responses to AZD1222 COVID-19 vaccine (dated by TCRdb to the early 2020s). Describing the broader study: AZD1222 recipients given second doses at about 4 weeks or at about 12 weeks were pooled, since spike-specific TCR depth and breadth were not found to differ between the two schedules. TCR sequencing was performed for 230 to 250 trial participants, of whom 200 to 210 were given two doses of AZD1222 and around 26 were given two doses of MenACWY control vaccine. Trial participants were enrolled by age into 18-55, 56-69 and 70-plus year subgroups, with around 150, 28 and 57 TCR-sequenced participants respectively. The paper's findings and limits, for the study overall: Because no day 14 peak-response samples were available, the repertoires could be characterized only after the peak T cell response. A significant rise in spike-specific TCR breadth and depth was observed after two AZD1222 doses relative to day 0 and relative to MenACWY recipients. Conclusions about previously exposed vaccinees are limited because only six or seven AZD1222 recipients were SARS-CoV-2 seropositive at baseline. Most participants were white British and females outnumbered males, and the authors suggested that clonal diversity may have been underestimated. CD4 TCRs associated with the vaccine covered the entire spike protein, and the dominant responses were in regions 160-218 and 743-854. In the small 56-69-year group, the increase in depth fell short of significance, most likely because of low power. Epitopes outside the regions mutated in the B.1.351 and B.1.1.7 variants were reportedly recognized by nearly half of the unique spike-specific TCRs.

The label giving this sample's time point can be read as: baseline before first vaccination. The vaccinee samples were drawn from two UK trials, COV001 and COV002, one of which was a single-blind randomized controlled phase 2/3 trial testing AZD1222 (ChAdOx1 nCoV-19) in healthy adults. For TCRbeta chain sequencing, PBMC samples from trial participants were taken at day 0 and at day 28 after the second dose. The CDR3 regions of human TCRbeta chains were analyzed by immunosequencing. As for the original processing: TCRs in the repertoires were matched against a reference library of SARS-CoV-2-specific TCRs that had been generated with the MIRA antigen-specificity platform. Breadth meant the fraction of unique TCRs that were SARS-CoV-2-associated, whereas depth meant the fraction of total T cells that were SARS-CoV-2-associated. Each spike-specific TCR was assigned to its reactive spike region and to a CD4 or CD8 class using the MIRA data. Log10-transformed breadth and depth values were compared by one-way ANOVA with Sidak's multiple comparisons tests. In TCRdb, the immuneACCESS table is reduced to in-frame sequences with V and J assigned. These tables do not hold every clone; where another copy was compared, an unresolved V gene accounts for under half, and the others remain unexplained. V and J calls and clone size are given by that table; D and trimming were obtained from the DNA. The sample yields approximately 76,000 clones; about 82% were counted once. The ten largest clones represent 2.9% of the sample.

The sequence came from an adult in good health. Recombination joined TRBV5-1 with TRBJ1-6; 7 middle bases align to TRBD1. The sequenced sample was peripheral blood, obtained on day 0 of AZD1222 vaccination. CDR3 protein: CASSLQGENSPLHF. The nucleotides read TGCGCCAGCAGCTTGCAGGGGGAGAATTCACCCCTCCACTTT.